These 17 T cell receptor beta chains originate from one sample sequenced in a study of T cell repertoires in cytomegalovirus infection. TCRdb reprocessed the reads via MiXCR and lists one record per CDR3 protein. The sample records about 570,000 distinct CDR3 sequences, just under 40% being singletons. Their recognized antigens are unknown. Sample: cultured PBMCs, taken from culture after CMV antigen stimulation. These receptors all come from a human donor in good health (CMV status not recorded). Some clones in this sample may be carry-over from other donors' samples.

The rearrangement uses TRBV7-2 and TRBJ2-7, with 9 bases that match TRBD2. Unmatched junction bases numbered 12, after V lost 6 bases and J lost 6 bases. This CDR3 comprises 15 residues. Germline CDR1 reads SGHTA; CDR2 reads FQGNSA. CDR3 sequence (DNA): TGTGCCAGCAGACCCCCCGGGACTAGCAGTACCGAGCAGTACTTC. This codes for CASRPPGTSSTEQYF.

The rearrangement uses TRBV12-3 or TRBV12-4 and TRBJ1-6; D not resolved. The CDR3 is 12 residues long. Trimming shortened V by 4 bases and J by 14 bases, and 12 bases separated the two germline ends. CDR3 nucleotides: TGTGCCAGCAGTTCGTCCGGGAGCACCCTCCACTTT. As protein: CASSSSGSTLHF.

The chain has TRBV19 and TRBJ1-2; D unresolved. The V gene lost 11 bases and the J gene lost 5 bases, with 24 bases spanning the gap. This CDR3 is built from 15 residues. Germline values: CDR1 LNHDA, CDR2 SQIVND (reference sequence). This chain's CDR3 is CAGRDSSSLAYGYTF. The CDR3 nucleotides read TGTGCCGGACGGGATTCCTCGTCCTTGGCTTATGGCTACACCTTC.

J is TRBJ2-2 and V is TRBV6-6, with D perhaps matching TRBD2 (6 bases). There are 17 residues in the CDR3. The germline gives CDR1 MNHNY, CDR2 SVGAGI (reference sequence). V lost 2 bases, J lost 5 bases, and 18 bases lay in between. CDR3 amino acids: CASSYPRGTRRTGELFF. In DNA, the CDR3 is TGTGCCAGCAGTTACCCCCGCGGGACCCGGAGAACCGGGGAGCTGTTTTTT.

V and J are TRBV29-1 and TRBJ1-2; no firm D call. The CDR3 is 11 residues long. From germline, CDR1 is SQVTM and CDR2 ANQGSEA. V was pared by 2 bases and J by 5 bases, with 6 bases between. DNA of the CDR3: TGCAGCGTTGAAATCCGGTATGGCTACACCTTC. Translation: CSVEIRYGYTF.

The chain couples TRBV4-1 to TRBJ1-2, with D unclear. Trimming stripped 2 bases from V and 5 bases from J, with 12 bases between. Germline CDR1 MGHRA, CDR2 YSYEKL. The CDR3 sequence is 14 residues long. Here the CDR3 reads CASSQTWTLYGYTF. The CDR3 coding sequence is TGCGCCAGCAGCCAAACATGGACGCTGTATGGCTACACCTTC.

The chain couples TRBV19 to TRBJ2-5; 7 bases match TRBD2. CDR1 is LNHDA and CDR2 is SQIVND in the germline V gene (reference sequence). The CDR3 extends over 14 amino acids. Losses at the gene ends were 3 bases for V and 2 bases for J; bases not matched to a gene: 3. CDR3 sequence (DNA): TGTGCCAGTAGTATCTCCGGGGGGCAAGAGACCCAGTACTTC. Translation: CASSISGGQETQYF.

The chain links TRBV6-1 to TRBJ1-5; unclear D gene. From germline, CDR1 is MNHNS and CDR2 SASEGT. The CDR3 consists of 18 residues. V lost 2 bases to trimming and J lost 0 bases, with 17 bases between them. DNA for the CDR3: TGTGCCAGCAGTGAACAGGTCGGCGGTCTTTATAGCAATCAGCCCCAGCATTTT. Protein sequence: CASSEQVGGLYSNQPQHF.

The rearrangement links TRBV10-3 to TRBJ2-3; possibly TRBD2 for D (5 bases). In germline, CDR1 is ENHRY, CDR2 SYGVKD. V dropped 2 bases and J dropped 5 bases, with 11 bases sitting between them. The CDR3 consists of 14 residues. The CDR3 loop reads CAISEAGWGDTQYF. CDR3 coding DNA: TGTGCCATCAGTGAGGCGGGTTGGGGAGATACGCAGTATTTT.

This clonotype was counted only a few times. V gene TRBV12-3 or TRBV12-4 combines with J gene TRBJ1-2; D unclear. The CDR3 covers 14 residues. V lost 3 bases and J lost 7, with 15 bases in between. CDR3 region: CASSFGPGLGGYTF. CDR3 bases: TGTGCCAGCAGTTTCGGTCCGGGCTTGGGTGGCTACACCTTC.

Only a few counts were recorded for this clonotype. The V gene is TRBV27, the J gene TRBJ2-1; the D gene is possibly TRBD2 (5 bases). This CDR3 spans 16 amino acids. V gave up 0 bases and J gave up 2 bases, with 11 bases separating them. The germline gives CDR1 MNHEY, CDR2 SMNVEV (reference sequence). DNA of the CDR3: TGTGCCAGCAGTTTATCAGAGGGTTGGGCCTACAATGAGCAGTTCTTC. Amino acids: CASSLSEGWAYNEQFF.

J is TRBJ1-1 and V is TRBV7-6; TRBD1 aligns across 8 bases. The CDR3 loop spans 13 amino acids. CDR1 and CDR2 (germline): SGHVS, FNYEAQ. V trimming: 4 bases; J trimming: 8 bases; junction bases outside the gene matches: 6. The CDR3 nucleotides read TGTGCCAGCAGCTCCCCGACAGGGGTGGAAGCTTTCTTT. Translation: CASSSPTGVEAFF. Full variable domain (rest looked up from reference TRBV7-6 and TRBJ1-1): GAGVSQSPRYKVTKRGQDVALRCDPISGHVSLYWYRQALGQGPEFLTYFNYEAQQDKSGLPNDRFSAERPEGSISTLTIQRTEQRDSAMYRCASSSPTGVEAFFGQGTRLTVV.

The V gene is TRBV7-7, the J gene TRBJ2-2; 7 positions match TRBD2. In germline, CDR1 is SSHAT, CDR2 FNYEAQ (reference sequence). CDR3 length: 14 amino acids. V shed 5 bases, J shed 6 bases, and the junction held 6 bases outside the gene matches. CDR3 DNA sequence: TGTGCCAGCAGCACGAGGGAGGGGTCCGGGGAGCTGTTTTTT. Translating it yields CASSTREGSGELFF.

CDR3 coding DNA: TGTGCCAGCAGCCAATCTCGGACTAGCGGGCGACCAGAGACCCAGTACTTC. Its translation is CASSQSRTSGRPETQYF. The chain carries TRBV3-1 and TRBJ2-5; 11 bases are shared with TRBD2. The trim removed 2 bases at V and 4 bases at J, leaving 9 bases unmatched. The CDR3 consists of 17 residues. CDR1 and CDR2 from the germline V gene are LGHDT and YNNKEL (reference sequence).

This clonotype was seen a few times. The rearrangement uses TRBV27 and TRBJ2-1, with D possibly matching TRBD2 (5 bases). CDR1 is MNHEY and CDR2 is SMNVEV in the germline V gene (reference sequence). The CDR3 runs to 13 residues. Between the trimmed V and J ends, which lost 3 bases and 8 bases, there was a span of 11 bases. CDR3 region: CASSLSTKDEQFF. The DNA of the CDR3 is TGTGCCAGCAGTTTGTCGACTAAAGATGAGCAGTTCTTC.

V usage is TRBV4-3 and J usage is TRBJ2-1; D is unresolved. The germline gives CDR1 LGHNA, CDR2 YSLEER. The CDR3 length is 15 residues. The V gene lost 1 base and the J gene lost 3 bases, with 10 bases spanning the gap. The CDR3 DNA follows: TGCGCCAGCAGCCAAGCCGCAGCGAACTACAATGAGCAGTTCTTC. As protein: CASSQAAANYNEQFF.

This clonotype has only a few counts. The V gene is TRBV7-2, the J gene TRBJ2-7; possible D gene TRBD2, 6 bases. The CDR3 is 15 amino acids. Germline V lookup: CDR1 SGHTA, CDR2 FQGNSA. The germline V and J ends were trimmed by 0 bases and 2 bases, with 11 bases remaining between them. CDR3 residues: CASSLAVGRTYEQYF. CDR3 in DNA: TGTGCCAGCAGCTTAGCGGTAGGGAGGACCTACGAGCAGTACTTC.